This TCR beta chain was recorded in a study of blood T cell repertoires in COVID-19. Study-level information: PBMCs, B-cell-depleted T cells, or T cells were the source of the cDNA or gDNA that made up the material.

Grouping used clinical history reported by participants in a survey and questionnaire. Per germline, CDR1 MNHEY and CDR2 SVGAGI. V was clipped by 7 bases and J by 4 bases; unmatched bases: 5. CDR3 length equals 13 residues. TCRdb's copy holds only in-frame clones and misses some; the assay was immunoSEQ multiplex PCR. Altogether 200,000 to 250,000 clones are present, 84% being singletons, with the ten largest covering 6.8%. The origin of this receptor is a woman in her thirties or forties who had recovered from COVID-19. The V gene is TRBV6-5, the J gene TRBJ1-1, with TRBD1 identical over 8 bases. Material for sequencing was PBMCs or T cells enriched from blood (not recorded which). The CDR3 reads CASNGQGVTEAFF. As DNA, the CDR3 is TGTGCCAGCAACGGACAGGGAGTCACTGAAGCTTTCTTT.